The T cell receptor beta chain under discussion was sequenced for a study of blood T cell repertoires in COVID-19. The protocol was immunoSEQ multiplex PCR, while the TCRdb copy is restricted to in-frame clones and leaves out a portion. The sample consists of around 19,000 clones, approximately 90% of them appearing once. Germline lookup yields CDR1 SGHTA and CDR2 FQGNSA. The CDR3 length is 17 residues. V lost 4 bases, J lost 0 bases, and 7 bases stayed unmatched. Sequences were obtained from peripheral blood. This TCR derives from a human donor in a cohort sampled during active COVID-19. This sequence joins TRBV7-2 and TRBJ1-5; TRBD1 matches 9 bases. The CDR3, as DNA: TGTGCCAGCAGCTCCACCGGGACAGGGAATAGCAATCAGCCCCAGCATTTT. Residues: CASSSTGTGNSNQPQHF.